These 20 T cell receptor beta chains were all obtained from the same sample, sequenced in a study of blood T cell repertoires in COVID-19. Repertoires were generated with immunoSEQ multiplex PCR, while TCRdb's copy carries only in-frame clones and drops some. The sample lists a few hundred thousand clones, almost 90% occurring once. The specimen was peripheral blood. The receptor source for this set is a man older than 75 with acute or convalescent COVID-19.

CDR3 amino acids: CASSLREISYGYTF. CDR3 sequence (DNA): TGTGCCAGCAGCTTACGAGAGATAAGCTATGGCTACACCTTC. The chain joins TRBV7-9 to TRBJ1-2; unclear D gene. The germline V gene encodes CDR1 SEHNR and CDR2 FQNEAQ (reference sequence). Between the trimmed V and J ends, which lost 2 bases and 4 bases, there was a span of 11 bases. CDR3 length equals 14 residues.

V and J are TRBV4-2 and TRBJ2-7; 7 nucleotides line up with TRBD2. The V and J ends lost 1 base and 2 bases, in that order; junction bases with no gene match: 2. The CDR3 is made up of 14 amino acids. Germline V gene lookup returns CDR1 LGHNA and CDR2 YNFKEQ. This chain's CDR3 is CASSQGEGTYEQYF. Written as DNA, the CDR3 is TGTGCCAGCAGCCAAGGGGAGGGGACCTACGAGCAGTACTTC.

The chain carries TRBV19 and TRBJ2-1; D not certain. V lost 0 bases and J 7 bases, leaving 7 bases between the germline ends. The CDR3 covers 13 residues. Germline values: CDR1 LNHDA, CDR2 SQIVND (reference sequence). In DNA, the CDR3 is TGTGCCAGTAGTATAGAAACATGGAATGAGCAGTTCTTC. This sequence encodes CASSIETWNEQFF.

V and J are TRBV28 and TRBJ2-7; 7 positions agree with TRBD1. With 3 bases clipped from V and 6 bases from J, the junction kept 8 bases outside the gene matches. The germline V gene has CDR1 MDHEN and CDR2 SYDVKM. CDR3 length: 14 amino acids. The CDR3 region is CASSLAGTDLEQYF. CDR3 nucleotides: TGTGCCAGCAGTTTGGCCGGGACAGACCTCGAGCAGTACTTC. Variable domain in full (rest from reference TRBV28 and TRBJ2-7): DVKVTQSSRYLVKRTGEKVFLECVQDMDHENMFWYRQDPGLGLRLIYFSYDVKMKEKGDIPEGYSVSREKKERFSLILESASTNQTSMYLCASSLAGTDLEQYFGPGTRLTVT.

This chain uses TRBV5-1 with TRBJ1-1, with 12 bases that match TRBD1. The length of the CDR3 is 16 residues. J lost 4 bases, V lost 5 bases, and 9 bases had no gene match. Looked up from germline, CDR1 is SGHRS and CDR2 is YFSETQ. CDR3 nucleotide sequence: TGCGCCAGCAGTCCCGGGACAGGGGGCAGGGGCACTGAAGCTTTCTTT. It codes for CASSPGTGGRGTEAFF.

The rearrangement links TRBV7-2 to TRBJ2-1; 16 nucleotides match TRBD2. The CDR3 runs to 15 residues. Germline V gene sequence: CDR1 SGHTA, CDR2 FQGNSA. Losses at the gene ends were 5 bases for V and 10 bases for J; bases not matched to a gene: 5. The CDR3 reads CASSQGLAGGDEQFF. CDR3 nucleotide sequence: TGTGCCAGCAGCCAGGGACTAGCGGGGGGGGACGAGCAGTTCTTC.

The rearrangement uses TRBV6-2 or TRBV6-3 and TRBJ2-5; D not certain. Germline assignment: CDR1 MNHEY and CDR2 SVGEGT. The CDR3 is made up of 12 amino acids. Trimming shortened V by 2 bases and J by 3 bases, and 4 bases separated the two germline ends. The CDR3 reads CASSYAEETQYF. The CDR3 DNA follows: TGTGCCAGCAGTTACGCAGAAGAGACCCAGTACTTC.

This clone was picked up a small number of times. The chain couples TRBV11-2 to TRBJ1-3; maybe TRBD1 (6 bases). Germline V gene lookup returns CDR1 SGHAT and CDR2 FQNNGV. The CDR3 has 16 amino acids. The V gene lost 4 bases and the J gene lost 0 bases, with 13 bases spanning the gap. CDR3 sequence: CASSSLGHFSGNTIYF. As DNA, the CDR3 is TGTGCCAGCAGCTCCTTGGGACATTTCTCTGGAAACACCATATATTTT.

This sequence joins TRBV27 and TRBJ1-2; 8 nucleotides line up with TRBD1. The CDR3 spans 14 residues. Germline values: CDR1 MNHEY, CDR2 SMNVEV (reference sequence). V trimming: 4 bases; J trimming: 4 bases; junction bases outside the gene matches: 5. The CDR3 DNA reads as TGTGCCAGCAGTTCTCCAGGGGGCTCCTATGGCTACACCTTC. Translation: CASSSPGGSYGYTF.

The V call is TRBV19, the J call TRBJ1-5, with a tentative D call TRBD1 (5 bases). Germline CDR1 is LNHDA and CDR2 is SQIVND (reference sequence). The CDR3 is 15 amino acids. V lost 6 bases, J lost 5 bases, and 17 bases lay in between. The CDR3 region has the DNA TGTGCCAGTAGCGTTCCTCGGACAACCCATCAGCCCCAGCATTTT. Translated: CASSVPRTTHQPQHF.

The chain employs TRBV6-6 and TRBJ1-5; TRBD1 is a possible D gene (5 bases). This CDR3 comprises 16 residues. Germline CDR1 is MNHNY and CDR2 is SVGAGI (reference sequence). The germline V and J ends were trimmed by 5 bases and 0 bases, with 14 bases remaining between them. The CDR3 coding sequence is TGTGCCAGCAGTCCAGGGCGGAATCCTAGCAATCAGCCCCAGCATTTT. Translated, it gives CASSPGRNPSNQPQHF.

The V call is TRBV7-9, the J call TRBJ2-5; 10 bases map to TRBD1. CDR1 is SEHNR, CDR2 FQNEAQ, per germline (reference sequence). The CDR3 has 14 residues. V was pared by 6 bases and J by 7 bases, with 8 bases of the junction left unmatched. CDR3 amino acids: CASRDRGGSGTQYF. CDR3 coding DNA: TGTGCCAGCAGGGACAGGGGGGGCTCGGGGACCCAGTACTTC.

CDR3 loop: CASSQGARQGNGYTF. CDR3 nucleotides: TGTGCCAGCAGCCAAGGAGCGAGACAGGGGAACGGCTACACCTTC. This chain links TRBV14 with TRBJ1-2, with 8 bases identical to TRBD1. The V and J ends lost 1 base and 8 bases, in that order; junction bases with no gene match: 9. The germline gives CDR1 SGHDN, CDR2 FVKESK. The CDR3 loop spans 15 amino acids.

The CDR3, as DNA: TGTGCCAGCAGCAGACGTCTCCAGACTCTTAGCACAGATACGCAGTATTTT. Translating it yields CASSRRLQTLSTDTQYF. The chain has TRBV5-6 and TRBJ2-3; D unresolved. V lost 4 bases to trimming and J lost 0 bases, with 18 bases between them. From germline, CDR1 is SGHDT and CDR2 YYEEEE. The length of the CDR3 is 17 residues.

V usage is TRBV9 and J usage is TRBJ2-3; a weak D match, TRBD2 (7 bases). CDR1 and CDR2 (germline): SGDLS, YYNGEE. The CDR3 length is 15 residues. Trimming left V 3 bases short and J 4 bases short, with 15 bases between. The CDR3 protein is CASSGAAGAADTQYF. The CDR3 DNA reads as TGTGCCAGCAGCGGTGCTGCGGGGGCGGCAGATACGCAGTATTTT.

The chain carries TRBV3-1 (or the pseudogene TRBV3-2) and TRBJ1-2, with 7 bases fitting TRBD1. Germline V gene sequence: CDR1 LGHDT, CDR2 YNNKEL (reference sequence). Germline trimming cut 4 bases from V and 7 bases from J; bases unmatched to any gene: 9. There are 14 residues in the CDR3. As DNA, the CDR3 is TGTGCCAGCAGCCCAGCGGGGGACAGATTTGGCTACACCTTC. This codes for CASSPAGDRFGYTF.

The chain uses TRBV6-2 or TRBV6-3 and TRBJ1-1; D is uncertain. With 2 bases removed from V and 0 bases from J, the gap between germline ends came to 10 bases. There are 15 residues in the CDR3. CDR1 is MNHEY and CDR2 is SVGEGT in the germline V gene. CDR3 sequence: CASSYPQALNTEAFF. CDR3 in DNA: TGTGCCAGCAGTTACCCTCAGGCTTTGAACACTGAAGCTTTCTTT.

V usage is TRBV7-2 and J usage is TRBJ1-1; 12 nucleotides match TRBD1. This CDR3 has 17 amino acids. Germline CDR1 reads SGHTA; CDR2 reads FQGNSA. J lost 0 bases, V lost 8 bases, and 10 bases had no gene match. The CDR3 here is CASLKGDRGLMNTEAFF. CDR3 DNA sequence: TGTGCCAGCCTAAAAGGGGACAGGGGGCTTATGAACACTGAAGCTTTCTTT. Full variable domain (remainder filled in from reference TRBV7-2 and TRBJ1-1): GAGVSQSPSNKVTEKGKDVELRCDPISGHTALYWYRQSLGQGLEFLIYFQGNSAPDKSGLPSDRFSAERTGGSVSTLTIQRTQQEDSAVYLCASLKGDRGLMNTEAFFGQGTRLTVV.

The V and J genes are TRBV7-9 and TRBJ2-7, with 8 bases that match TRBD1. The germline CDR1 and CDR2 sequences are SEHNR and FQNEAQ (reference sequence). Trimming took 5 bases from V and 4 from J; bases not matched to a gene: 10. CDR3 length: 15 amino acids. CDR3 sequence: CASSPQGALIYEQYF. The CDR3 nucleotides read TGTGCCAGCAGCCCTCAGGGGGCTTTAATATACGAGCAGTACTTC.

The CDR3 loop is CASSIAHHVPGQVPGANVLTF. CDR3 nucleotide sequence: TGTGCCAGTAGTATAGCCCACCACGTCCCGGGACAAGTCCCCGGGGCCAACGTCCTGACTTTC. The chain carries TRBV19 and TRBJ2-6, with TRBD1 as a possible D gene (6 bases). This CDR3 region has 21 residues. Germline values: CDR1 LNHDA, CDR2 SQIVND (reference sequence). Trimming removed 1 base from V and 4 bases from J, with 26 bases in between.